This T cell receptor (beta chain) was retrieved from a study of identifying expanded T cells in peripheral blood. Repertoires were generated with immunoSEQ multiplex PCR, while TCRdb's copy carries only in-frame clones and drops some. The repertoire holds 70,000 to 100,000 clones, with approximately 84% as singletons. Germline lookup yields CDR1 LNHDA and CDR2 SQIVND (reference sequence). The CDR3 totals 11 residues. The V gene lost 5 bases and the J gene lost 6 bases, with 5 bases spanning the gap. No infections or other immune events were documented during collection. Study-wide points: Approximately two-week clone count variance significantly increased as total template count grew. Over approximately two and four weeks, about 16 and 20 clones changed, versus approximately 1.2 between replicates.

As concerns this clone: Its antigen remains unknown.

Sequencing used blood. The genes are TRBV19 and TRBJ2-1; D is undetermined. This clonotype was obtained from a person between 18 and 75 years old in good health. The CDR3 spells CASSWGNEQFF. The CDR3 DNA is TGTGCCAGTAGTTGGGGCAATGAGCAGTTCTTC.